Below, 7 T cell receptor beta chains from the same sample are listed, as sequenced in a study of cytomegalovirus exposure and HLA in healthy donors. The primer mix had 60 Vbeta and 13 Jbeta primers. Clones were read by immunoSEQ multiplex PCR, and TCRdb kept only the in-frame ones, dropping some. The sample has around 140,000 clones; roughly 76% are singletons. Sequencing was done on a sample of PBMCs. Every receptor here comes from a female donor in good health and CMV-seronegative.

This clone was detected a few times. The chain combines TRBV28 with TRBJ1-2; possibly TRBD1 for D (5 bases). In germline, CDR1 is MDHEN, CDR2 SYDVKM. The CDR3 is 15 residues long. Trimming stripped 6 bases from V and 0 bases from J, with 14 bases between. The CDR3 nucleotides are TGTGCCAGCAGGACAGCCTTCACTCCTAACTATGGCTACACCTTC. It codes for CASRTAFTPNYGYTF.

The chain links TRBV9 to TRBJ1-1, with TRBD1 as a possible D gene (5 bases). CDR1 SGDLS and CDR2 YYNGEE come from the germline V gene. V lost 0 bases and J 8 bases, leaving 8 bases between the germline ends. This CDR3 has 12 amino acids. CDR3 DNA sequence: TGTGCCAGCAGCGTAGGGGGCAGGGAAGCTTTCTTT. Translated: CASSVGGREAFF. The full variable domain, rest sourced from reference TRBV9 and TRBJ1-1, is DSGVTQTPKHLITATGQRVTLRCSPRSGDLSVYWYQQSLDQGLQFLIQYYNGEERAKGNILERFSAQQFPDLHSELNLSSLELGDSALYFCASSVGGREAFFGQGTRLTVV.

This rearrangement joins TRBV6-1 to TRBJ1-2, with TRBD1 identical over 9 bases. Germline lookup yields CDR1 MNHNS and CDR2 SASEGT. V was clipped by 1 base and J by 5 bases; unmatched bases: 2. The CDR3 covers 14 residues. This CDR3 is CASSEGDRVYGYTF. The CDR3 DNA reads as TGTGCCAGCAGTGAAGGGGACAGGGTATATGGCTACACCTTC.

The rearrangement joins TRBV29-1 to TRBJ1-2, with 7 bases fitting TRBD1. The CDR3 totals 14 residues. From germline, CDR1 is SQVTM and CDR2 ANQGSEA. Trimming removed 5 bases from V and 3 bases from J; junction bases left unmatched: 9. The CDR3 is CSVPKGQIDYGYTF. In nucleotides, the CDR3 is TGCAGCGTTCCAAAGGGACAGATTGACTATGGCTACACCTTC.

The chain uses TRBV6-5 and TRBJ1-2; 9 bases are shared with TRBD1. Germline lookup yields CDR1 MNHEY and CDR2 SVGAGI. There are 14 residues in the CDR3. Trimming took 5 bases from V and 5 from J; bases not matched to a gene: 6. CDR3 sequence: CASSEATGGYGYTF. CDR3 nucleotide sequence: TGTGCCAGCAGTGAGGCGACAGGGGGATATGGCTACACCTTC.

This chain joins TRBV6-6 and TRBJ2-3; D ambiguous. The V gene's germline CDR1 is MNHNY and CDR2 SVGAGI (reference sequence). V lost 0 bases and J 0 bases, leaving 7 bases between the germline ends. The CDR3 is made up of 15 amino acids. The CDR3 nucleotides read TGTGCCAGCAGTTACTCGCTAATGAGCACAGATACGCAGTATTTT. Translating it yields CASSYSLMSTDTQYF.

V and J are TRBV5-6 and TRBJ2-5; 7 bases match TRBD2. Germline V CDR1 and CDR2: SGHDT, YYEEEE. J was trimmed by 4 bases and V by 2 bases; bases with no gene match: 11. CDR3 length: 16 residues. The CDR3 sequence is CASSFGGGNGGETQYF. The CDR3 region has the DNA TGTGCCAGCAGCTTTGGCGGGGGTAACGGAGGAGAGACCCAGTACTTC.